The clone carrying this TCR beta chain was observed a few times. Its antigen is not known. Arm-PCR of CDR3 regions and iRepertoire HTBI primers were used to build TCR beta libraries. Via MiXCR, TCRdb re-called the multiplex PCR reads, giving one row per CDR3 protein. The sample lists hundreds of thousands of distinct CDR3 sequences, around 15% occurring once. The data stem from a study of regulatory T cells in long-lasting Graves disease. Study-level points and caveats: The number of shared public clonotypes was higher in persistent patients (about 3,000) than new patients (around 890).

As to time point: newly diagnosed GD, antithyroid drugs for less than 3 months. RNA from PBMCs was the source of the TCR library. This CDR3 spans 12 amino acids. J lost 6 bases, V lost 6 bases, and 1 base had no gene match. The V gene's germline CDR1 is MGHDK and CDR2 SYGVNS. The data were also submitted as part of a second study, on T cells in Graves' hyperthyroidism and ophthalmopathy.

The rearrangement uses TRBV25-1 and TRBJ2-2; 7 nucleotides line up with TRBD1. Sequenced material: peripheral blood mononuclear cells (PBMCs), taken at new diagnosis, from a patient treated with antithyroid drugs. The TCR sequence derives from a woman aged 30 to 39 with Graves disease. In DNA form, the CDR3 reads TGTGCCAGCAGACAGGGGTCCGGGGAGCTGTTTTTT. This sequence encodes CASRQGSGELFF.